This note documents a single T cell receptor (beta chain) sequence. The antigen is unknown. V lost 2 bases and J lost 0, with 11 bases in between. Per the germline V gene, CDR1 is MNHEY and CDR2 is SMNVEV (reference sequence). The CDR3 is 15 amino acids. The data are from a study of monozygotic twins with cystic fibrosis. Across the whole study: Library input was 2.5 to 3.5 micrograms of fragmented DNA, with about 15 PCR cycles. Regarding the study as a whole: V usage most resembled the co-twin in 13 of 16 pairs.

The method was immunoSEQ multiplex PCR; TCRdb's version includes in-frame clones alone and lacks a portion of them. This sample has 30,000 to 35,000 clones, with roughly 90% found just once. The V call is TRBV27, the J call TRBJ2-7; D is tentatively TRBD1 or TRBD2 (5 bases each). The clonotype comes from a girl under 10 years old with cystic fibrosis. Specimen: blood. CDR3 sequence: CASSLTADNSYEQYF. CDR3 bases: TGTGCCAGCAGTTTAACAGCGGACAACTCCTACGAGCAGTACTTC.